Sequencing of this T cell receptor beta chain was carried out in a study of T cell responses to AZD1222 COVID-19 vaccine. TCRdb keeps only in-frame clones here, not all; method: immunoSEQ multiplex PCR. The sample has more than 100,000 clones; roughly 87% are singletons. Study findings and constraints: In a largely white British group with more females than males, clonal diversity was possibly underestimated. Close to half of spike-specific TCRs reportedly recognize unmutated variant regions. No repertoire was sampled before or during the peak T cell response, only after it. Among AZD1222 vaccinees, only five to seven were seropositive at baseline.

Losses at the gene ends were 5 bases for V and 4 bases for J; bases not matched to a gene: 7. The germline gives CDR1 MNHEY, CDR2 SMNVEV (reference sequence). This CDR3 has 15 amino acids. For this clone: No antigen is known for it.

The source material was peripheral blood, sampled on day 0 of AZD1222 vaccination. This TCR derives from an adult in good health. The chain couples TRBV27 to TRBJ2-7; TRBD1 matches 11 bases. CDR3 bases: TGTGCCAGCAGTATTCTGGGACAGGGGGGATACGAGCAGTACTTC. Protein sequence: CASSILGQGGYEQYF.